The 3 T cell receptor beta chains below come from one sample, sequenced in a study of blood T cell repertoires in COVID-19. Method: immunoSEQ multiplex PCR; TCRdb's copy keeps in-frame clones and lacks some. This sample has about 250,000 clones, with about nine tenths found just once. The sample was PBMCs or T cells enriched from blood (not recorded which). These receptor sequences come from a man in his forties or fifties who had recovered from COVID-19.

V gene TRBV7-2 combines with J gene TRBJ1-2; 7 bases map to TRBD1. Germline trimming cut 0 bases from V and 8 bases from J; bases unmatched to any gene: 6. The CDR3 runs to 14 residues. Germline CDR1 is SGHTA and CDR2 is FQGNSA. CDR3 DNA sequence: TGTGCCAGCAGCTTAGCAGCGACAGGGCGCGGCTACACCTTC. Translating gives CASSLAATGRGYTF.

The chain combines TRBV6-6 with TRBJ1-2, with D possibly being TRBD1 (6 bases). The V and J ends lost 6 bases and 0 bases respectively, with 29 bases between them. There are 20 residues in the CDR3. Germline loops: CDR1 MNHNY, CDR2 SVGAGI (reference sequence). CDR3 loop: CASSRHLWGRGELANYGYTF. CDR3 nucleotides: TGTGCCAGCAGCAGACACCTGTGGGGGAGGGGGGAGTTAGCTAACTATGGCTACACCTTC.

This chain connects TRBV29-1 to TRBJ1-2; D is undetermined. This CDR3 has 9 amino acids. V was cut by 3 bases and J by 8 bases, with 4 bases left in between. Germline CDR1 reads SQVTM; CDR2 reads ANQGSEA. The CDR3 coding sequence is TGCAGCGTTGACTCCGGCTACACCTTC. Its translation: CSVDSGYTF.